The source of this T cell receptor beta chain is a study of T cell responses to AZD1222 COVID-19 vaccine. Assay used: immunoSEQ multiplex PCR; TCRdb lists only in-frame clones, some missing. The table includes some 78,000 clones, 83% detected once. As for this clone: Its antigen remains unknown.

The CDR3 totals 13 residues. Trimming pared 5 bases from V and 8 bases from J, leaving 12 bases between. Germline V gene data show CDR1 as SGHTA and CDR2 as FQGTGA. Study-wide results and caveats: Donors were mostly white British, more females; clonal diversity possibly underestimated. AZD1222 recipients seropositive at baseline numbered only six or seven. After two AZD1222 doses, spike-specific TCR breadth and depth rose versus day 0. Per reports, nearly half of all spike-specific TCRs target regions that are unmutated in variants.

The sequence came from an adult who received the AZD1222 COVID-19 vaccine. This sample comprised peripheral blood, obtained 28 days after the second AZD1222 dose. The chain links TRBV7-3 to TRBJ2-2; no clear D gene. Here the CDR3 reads CASSPRAAGELFF. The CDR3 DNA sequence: TGTGCCAGCAGCCCCCGGGCGGCTGGGGAGCTGTTTTTT. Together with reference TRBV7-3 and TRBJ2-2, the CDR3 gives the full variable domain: GAGVSQTPSNKVTEKGKYVELRCDPISGHTALYWYRQSLGQGPEFLIYFQGTGAADDSGLPNDRFFAVRPEGSVSTLKIQRTERGDSAVYLCASSPRAAGELFFGEGSRLTVL.